The 23 T cell receptor beta chains below were found in one sample sequenced in a study of cytomegalovirus exposure and HLA in healthy donors. The PCR used 60 Vbeta and 13 Jbeta primers. Data came from immunoSEQ multiplex PCR; TCRdb stores just in-frame clones and leaves some out. Here the sample spans more than 50,000 clones, roughly 70% being singletons. The sample was PBMCs. These receptors were taken from a man aged 40-49 years in good health and CMV-seropositive.

This clone was recorded a few times. The chain has TRBV6-5 and TRBJ1-5, with 7 bases fitting TRBD1. Looked up from germline, CDR1 is MNHEY and CDR2 is SVGAGI. The CDR3 contains 14 residues. Unmatched junction bases numbered 4, after V lost 5 bases and J lost 3 bases. CDR3 sequence (DNA): TGTGCCAGCAGTATGACAGGGCCCAATCAGCCCCAGCATTTT. Its protein is CASSMTGPNQPQHF.

The chain uses TRBV5-4 and TRBJ2-5; 7 nucleotides line up with TRBD2. Germline V CDR1 and CDR2: SGHNT, YYREEE (reference sequence). CDR3 size: 15 residues. V shed 6 bases, J shed 1 base, and the junction held 9 bases outside the gene matches. CDR3 loop: CASTRGRGRQETQYF. The CDR3 coding sequence is TGTGCCAGCACCCGGGGGAGGGGCCGCCAAGAGACCCAGTACTTC.

The genes are TRBV15 and TRBJ2-5; 7 bases are shared with TRBD1. The CDR3 has 15 residues. J gave up 2 bases and V 2 bases, and 5 bases lay outside the gene matches. Germline V gene data show CDR1 as LNHNV and CDR2 as YYDKDF (reference sequence). CDR3 loop: CATSRSRQGQETQYF. For the CDR3, the DNA is TGTGCCACCAGCAGATCCCGACAGGGACAAGAGACCCAGTACTTC.

The V gene is TRBV6-1, the J gene TRBJ1-2; no reliable D call. Per the germline V gene, CDR1 is MNHNS and CDR2 is SASEGT. V lost 2 bases and J lost 2, with 21 bases in between. The CDR3 runs 18 residues. CDR3 sequence reads: CASSEKSNSNLRNYGYTF. In DNA, the CDR3 is TGTGCCAGCAGTGAAAAATCCAATTCAAACTTAAGAAACTATGGCTACACCTTC.

CDR3 in amino acids: CASSRPLAGGGNEQFF. The CDR3 DNA reads TGTGCCAGCAGCCGACCACTAGCGGGGGGCGGGAATGAGCAGTTCTTC. This chain joins TRBV4-2 and TRBJ2-1; 12 bases are shared with TRBD2. Germline CDR1 LGHNA, CDR2 YNFKEQ. Trimming at V came to 4 bases and at J to 7 bases, leaving 8 bases not matched to a gene. CDR3 length equals 16 residues.

This clone was recorded a few times. The gene calls are TRBV14 and TRBJ1-6; weak D call: TRBD1 (6 bases). CDR3 length: 15 residues. Trimming cost V 0 bases and J 7 bases, with 10 bases left between them. Germline CDR1 reads SGHDN; CDR2 reads FVKESK. Here the CDR3 DNA reads TGTGCCAGCAGCCAAGACTTCAGGGGAAATTCACCCCTCCACTTT. It encodes CASSQDFRGNSPLHF.

This clone appeared once. The V and J genes are TRBV11-1 and TRBJ2-7; tentatively, D is TRBD1 (6 bases). The ends were cut back, 3 bases at V and 4 bases at J, with 10 bases in the middle. This CDR3 is 13 amino acids long. Germline-derived CDR1 and CDR2 are SGHAT and FQDESV (reference sequence). The CDR3 nucleotides read TGTGCCAGCAGCTTCGGGCAGGGGTACGAGCAGTACTTC. It is translated as CASSFGQGYEQYF. Full variable domain (outside the CDR3, taken from reference TRBV11-1 and TRBJ2-7): EAEVAQSPRYKITEKSQAVAFWCDPISGHATLYWYRQILGQGPELLVQFQDESVVDDSQLPKDRFSAERLKGVDSTLKIQPAELGDSAMYLCASSFGQGYEQYFGPGTRLTVT.

The DNA of the CDR3 is TGTGCCAGCAGCGTCGGGGTTCCGGGAAACACCATATATTTT. It is translated as CASSVGVPGNTIYF. This chain joins TRBV6-6 and TRBJ1-3; the D is unclear. V lost 6 bases to trimming and J lost 4 bases, with 13 bases between them. This CDR3 region has 14 residues. From germline, CDR1 is MNHNY and CDR2 SVGAGI (reference sequence).

This clone came up a few times. CDR3 region: CASSSKGESETQYF. As DNA, the CDR3 is TGTGCCAGCAGCTCAAAAGGGGAATCGGAGACCCAGTACTTC. The V and J genes are TRBV7-3 and TRBJ2-5; tentative D call: TRBD1 (5 bases). Germline CDR1 and CDR2: SGHTA and FQGTGA. Trimming removed 4 bases from V and 5 bases from J, with 14 bases in between. The CDR3 spans 14 residues.

This clone appeared once. The chain employs TRBV4-1 and TRBJ2-7, with 7 bases lining up with TRBD1. The CDR3 is 15 amino acids. The junction had 5 bases not matched to a gene; V was cut back by 3 bases and J by 0 bases. CDR1 is MGHRA, CDR2 YSYEKL, per germline. CDR3 in amino acids: CASSHRDSSSYEQYF. Written as DNA, the CDR3 is TGCGCCAGCAGCCACCGGGACAGTAGCTCCTACGAGCAGTACTTC.

V and J are TRBV18 and TRBJ1-1; 7 bases map to TRBD1. CDR3 length: 12 residues. V was pared by 3 bases and J by 11 bases, with 6 bases of the junction left unmatched. Germline V gene sequence: CDR1 KGHSH, CDR2 LQKENI. The CDR3 is CASSPSTGKAFF. DNA of the CDR3: TGTGCCAGCTCACCTTCGACAGGGAAGGCTTTCTTT. The full variable domain, completed using reference TRBV18 and TRBJ1-1, is NAGVMQNPRHLVRRRGQEARLRCSPMKGHSHVYWYRQLPEEGLKFMVYLQKENIIDESGMPKERFSAEFPKEGPSILRIQQVVRGDSAAYFCASSPSTGKAFFGQGTRLTVV.

The chain links TRBV13 to TRBJ2-3; D not certain. Trimming left V 8 bases short and J 2 bases short, with 14 bases between. Per the germline V gene, CDR1 is PRHDT and CDR2 is FYEKMQ (reference sequence). This CDR3 contains 14 residues. CDR3 loop: CASLLRFYTDTQYF. The CDR3 DNA follows: TGTGCCAGCCTGCTGAGATTTTACACAGATACGCAGTATTTT.

This chain joins TRBV4-1 and TRBJ2-2; TRBD2 matches at 11 bases. Trimming removed 0 bases from V and 7 bases from J; junction bases left unmatched: 4. This CDR3 contains 16 residues. Germline loops: CDR1 MGHRA, CDR2 YSYEKL. The chain's CDR3 is CASSQDSGGVIGELFF. CDR3 nucleotides: TGCGCCAGCAGCCAAGATAGCGGGGGGGTTATCGGGGAGCTGTTTTTT.

CDR3 protein: CASSSGVDGYTF. CDR3 sequence (DNA): TGTGCCAGCAGCTCAGGCGTTGATGGCTACACCTTC. This chain joins TRBV11-1 and TRBJ1-2; no firm D call. CDR1 and CDR2 from the germline V gene are SGHAT and FQDESV (reference sequence). The CDR3 is 12 amino acids. V lost 4 bases and J 6 bases, leaving 9 bases between the germline ends.

This clone occurred a few times. V gene TRBV27 combines with J gene TRBJ2-7, with 7 bases that match TRBD1. After removal of 7 bases from V and 6 bases from J, the junction contained 15 bases not matched to a gene. Germline V CDR1 and CDR2: MNHEY, SMNVEV (reference sequence). The CDR3 has 15 residues. The CDR3 bases are TGTGCCAGCACTAAAGACAGGGCGTTATATAGCGAGCAGTACTTC. Its translation is CASTKDRALYSEQYF.

This sequence joins TRBV6-5 and TRBJ1-1, with 7 bases fitting TRBD1. V trimming: 6 bases; J trimming: 0 bases; junction bases outside the gene matches: 4. This CDR3 has 14 amino acids. Germline V gives CDR1 MNHEY, CDR2 SVGAGI. CDR3 region: CASREGGLNTEAFF. As DNA, the CDR3 is TGTGCCAGCAGGGAAGGGGGCCTGAACACTGAAGCTTTCTTT.

This clone was seen a handful of times. J is TRBJ1-1 and V is TRBV6-1; 7 bases fit TRBD1. Germline lookup yields CDR1 MNHNS and CDR2 SASEGT. V was clipped by 7 bases and J by 4 bases; unmatched bases: 6. This CDR3 is 13 amino acids long. CDR3 DNA: TGTGCCAGCACCCCCCCAGGGGGCACTGAAGCTTTCTTT. Residues: CASTPPGGTEAFF.

This clone appeared a single time. The chain uses TRBV7-2 and TRBJ2-5, with TRBD1 as a possible D gene (5 bases). Trimming left V 0 bases short and J 2 bases short, with 7 bases between. Germline CDR1 reads SGHTA; CDR2 reads FQGNSA. The CDR3 loop spans 14 amino acids. Here the CDR3 reads CASSLAGQQETQYF. Written as DNA, the CDR3 is TGTGCCAGCAGCTTAGCGGGGCAACAAGAGACCCAGTACTTC.

The rearrangement joins TRBV25-1 to TRBJ1-2; weak D call: TRBD1 (6 bases). Germline CDR1 MGHDK, CDR2 SYGVNS. The CDR3 loop spans 15 amino acids. V was trimmed by 1 base and J by 4 bases, leaving 13 bases between them. The CDR3: CASSESTGLGYGYTF. The CDR3 DNA reads as TGTGCCAGCAGTGAATCCACAGGGTTGGGCTATGGCTACACCTTC.

The chain joins TRBV4-2 to TRBJ1-1, with D unresolved. There are 15 residues in the CDR3. The germline V gene has CDR1 LGHNA and CDR2 YNFKEQ. The germline V and J ends were trimmed by 3 bases and 2 bases, with 13 bases remaining between them. The CDR3, as DNA: TGTGCCAGCAGCCAGAGACAAAGTGACAACACTGAAGCTTTCTTT. Translating it yields CASSQRQSDNTEAFF.

This clone was picked up a small number of times. V gene TRBV4-3 combines with J gene TRBJ2-3, with D unclear. The V and J ends lost 0 bases and 2 bases respectively, with 9 bases between them. Germline values: CDR1 LGHNA, CDR2 YSLEER. The CDR3 is 15 residues long. The CDR3 coding sequence is TGCGCCAGCAGCCAAGATTCGCAGAACACAGATACGCAGTATTTT. It translates to CASSQDSQNTDTQYF.

V and J are TRBV5-1 and TRBJ2-1; 9 nucleotides align to TRBD2. CDR3 length: 15 residues. Germline loops: CDR1 SGHRS, CDR2 YFSETQ. The ends lost 6 bases at V and 1 base at J; junction bases unmatched: 5. CDR3 sequence: CASTGLARSYNEQFF. CDR3 coding DNA: TGCGCCAGCACGGGACTAGCTCGTTCCTACAATGAGCAGTTCTTC.

This clone was seen once. The chain combines TRBV2 with TRBJ1-2, with a possible D match to TRBD1 (6 bases). The V gene's germline CDR1 is SNHLY and CDR2 FYNNEI. Trimming stripped 2 bases from V and 8 bases from J, with 18 bases between. The CDR3 length is 15 residues. The CDR3: CASSEYGTSGMGYTF. CDR3 DNA: TGTGCCAGCAGTGAATATGGGACATCGGGGATGGGCTACACCTTC.